This T cell receptor beta chain is from a study of control samples from healthy donors and cancer patients. This CDR3 contains 14 residues. Germline assignment: CDR1 SEHNR and CDR2 FQNEAQ (reference sequence). V was pared by 1 base and J by 2 bases, with 8 bases between. Method: immunoSEQ multiplex PCR; TCRdb's copy keeps in-frame clones and lacks some. Among 150,000 to 200,000 clones listed, roughly 90% were seen once. The gene calls are TRBV7-9 and TRBJ2-5; D ambiguous. The sequencing input was blood. This receptor was identified in a man younger than 40 in good health. CDR3 residues: CASSLGAQQETQYF. In DNA, the CDR3 is TGTGCCAGCAGCTTAGGAGCACAGCAAGAGACCCAGTACTTC.